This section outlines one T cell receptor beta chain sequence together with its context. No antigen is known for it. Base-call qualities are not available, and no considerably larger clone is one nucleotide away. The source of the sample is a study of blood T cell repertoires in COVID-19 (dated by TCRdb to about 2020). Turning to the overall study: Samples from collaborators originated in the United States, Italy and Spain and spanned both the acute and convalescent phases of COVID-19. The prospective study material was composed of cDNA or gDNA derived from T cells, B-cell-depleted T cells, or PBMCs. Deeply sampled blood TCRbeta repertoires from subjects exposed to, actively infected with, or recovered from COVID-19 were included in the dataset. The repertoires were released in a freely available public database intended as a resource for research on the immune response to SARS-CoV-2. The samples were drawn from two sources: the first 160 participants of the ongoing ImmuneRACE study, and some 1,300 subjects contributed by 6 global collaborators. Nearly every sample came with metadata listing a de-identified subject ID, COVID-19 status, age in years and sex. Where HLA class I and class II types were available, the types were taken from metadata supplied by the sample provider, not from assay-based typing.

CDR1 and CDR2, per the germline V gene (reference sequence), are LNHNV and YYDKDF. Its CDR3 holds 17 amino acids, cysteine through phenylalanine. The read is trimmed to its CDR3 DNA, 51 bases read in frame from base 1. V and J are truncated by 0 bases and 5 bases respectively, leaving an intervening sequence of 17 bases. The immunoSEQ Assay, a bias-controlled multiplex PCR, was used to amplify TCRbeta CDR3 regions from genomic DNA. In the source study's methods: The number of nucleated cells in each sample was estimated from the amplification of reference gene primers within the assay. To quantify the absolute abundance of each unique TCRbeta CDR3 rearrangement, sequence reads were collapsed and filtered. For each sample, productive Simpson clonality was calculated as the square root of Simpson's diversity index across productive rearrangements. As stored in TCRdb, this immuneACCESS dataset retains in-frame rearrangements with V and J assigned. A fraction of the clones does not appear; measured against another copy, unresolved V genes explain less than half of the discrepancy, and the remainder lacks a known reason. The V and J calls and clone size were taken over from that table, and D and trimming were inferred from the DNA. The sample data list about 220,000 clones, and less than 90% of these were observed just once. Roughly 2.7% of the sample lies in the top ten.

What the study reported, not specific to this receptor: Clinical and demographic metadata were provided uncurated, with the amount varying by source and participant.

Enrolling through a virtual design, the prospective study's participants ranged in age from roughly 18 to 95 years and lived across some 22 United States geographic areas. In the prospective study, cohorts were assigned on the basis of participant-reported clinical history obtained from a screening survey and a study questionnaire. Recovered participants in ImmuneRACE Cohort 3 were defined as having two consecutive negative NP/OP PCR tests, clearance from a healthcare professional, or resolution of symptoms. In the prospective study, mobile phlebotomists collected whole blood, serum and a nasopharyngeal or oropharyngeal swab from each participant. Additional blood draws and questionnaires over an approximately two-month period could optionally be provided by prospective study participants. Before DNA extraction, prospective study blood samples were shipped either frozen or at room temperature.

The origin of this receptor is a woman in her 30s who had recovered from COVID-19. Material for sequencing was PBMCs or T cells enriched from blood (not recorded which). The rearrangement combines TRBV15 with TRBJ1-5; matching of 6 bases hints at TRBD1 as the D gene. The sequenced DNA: TGTGCCACCAGCAGAGATAGGGGGGGCAGGGATGATCAGCCCCAGCATTTT. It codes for CATSRDRGGRDDQPQHF.